Listed below are T cell receptor beta chains from one sample, sequenced in a study of identical twins. MiXCR, applied by TCRdb to the 5' RACE reads, yields one record per CDR3 protein. The data show 500,000 to 600,000 distinct CDR3 sequences, 20% to 25% seen once. The data were also submitted as part of a second study, on T cells expressing NK-cell markers.

Sequencing used CD4+ T cells sorted from blood. The receptors derive from a woman aged 18 to 35 in good health. Each CDR3 is given without its conserved first and last residue.

>TRBJ2-3|13|TRBV12-3/TRBV12-4
ASSYEFPNTDTQY
>TRBJ1-1|11|TRBV20-1
SASQSMNTEAF
>TRBJ2-4|12|TRBV11-2
ASSLVGGPGIQY
>TRBJ2-1|15|TRBV24-1
ATSPRSASGTYNEQF
>TRBJ2-5|14|TRBV3-1
ASTQGVAGLQETQY
>TRBJ2-3|13|TRBV11-2
ASSLSGLAGNTQY
>TRBJ2-2|12|TRBV7-3
ASSLSRNTGELF
>TRBJ2-3|12|TRBV7-3
ASSLRRGTDTQY
>TRBJ2-7|12|TRBV30
AWSMGVISYEQY
>TRBJ2-4|15|TRBV3-1
ASSRSPGTVAKNIQY